This T cell receptor beta chain emerged from a study of early T cells in non-severe SARS-CoV-2 infection. Overall study context: Unsorted whole-blood RNA was sequenced in bulk, leaving chains unpaired. Notes on the study in general: VDJdb matching skewed toward anti-spike CD8 responses, missing private and CD4 specificities.

The V gene lost 1 base and the J gene lost 6 bases, with 14 bases spanning the gap. The CDR3 covers 14 residues. Germline assignment: CDR1 SQVTM and CDR2 ANQGSEA. At least ten counts were recorded for this clonotype. Its antigen is unknown. cDNA molecules, individually, were tagged with unique molecular identifiers. TCRdb passed the 5' RACE reads through MiXCR, listing each CDR3 protein once. The table lists under 35,000 distinct CDR3 sequences, roughly 3% of them singletons. The sample was whole blood. V is TRBV29-1 and J is TRBJ2-3; D might be TRBD2 (6 bases). The receptor comes from an adult who was a healthcare worker with PCR-confirmed SARS-CoV-2 infection or an uninfected control (not recorded which). Written as DNA, the CDR3 is TGCAGCGTTGAAGCGCAGGGCGGAGGGGATACGCAGTATTTT. Translating gives CSVEAQGGGDTQYF.